This T cell receptor (beta chain) was captured in a study of cytomegalovirus exposure and HLA in healthy donors. Primers for the PCR totalled 60 Vbeta and 13 Jbeta. Measured with immunoSEQ multiplex PCR; TCRdb has only the in-frame clones, and not every one. The table lists around 100,000 clones, 67% of them singletons. Trimming removed 1 base at V and 7 bases at J, with 14 bases between. This CDR3 region has 14 residues. Germline CDR1 SGHAT, CDR2 FQNNGV. The TCR was taken from a man younger than 40 in good health and CMV-seronegative. Sequencing was performed on PBMCs. The genes are TRBV11-2 and TRBJ2-7, with D uncertain. CDR3 sequence: CASSLGASFGEQYF. The CDR3 region has the DNA TGTGCCAGCAGCTTAGGGGCCAGTTTTGGGGAGCAGTACTTC.